This entry concerns a single T cell receptor (beta chain). Its antigen remains unknown. Criteria for exclusion of patients were uncontrolled infection, other autoimmune disease, pregnancy or lactation. The data derive from a study of T cells in Graves' hyperthyroidism and ophthalmopathy. Notes on the study in general: Also found in blood were most expanded thyroid clonotypes above 0.001. Stable hyperthyroidism was told apart from ophthalmopathy by a model built on 13 V-J features.

Amplification targeted TCR beta CDR3 regions from RNA transcripts. The primer set for the first-round RT-PCR of the TCR CDR3 was HTBI. TCRdb passed the multiplex PCR reads through MiXCR, listing each CDR3 protein once. The top ten hold under 20% of the sample, which has 450,000 to 700,000 distinct CDR3 sequences, around 45% seen once. CDR3 length equals 15 residues. V shed 8 bases and J 4 bases; nucleotides not matched to a gene: 8. From germline, CDR1 is SGHTA and CDR2 FQGNSA. Sequenced: peripheral blood or thyroid tissue (not recorded which). The sequence was obtained from an adult woman with Graves' disease, either hyperthyroidism or ophthalmopathy (not recorded which). The chain is built from TRBV7-2 and TRBJ1-5; TRBD1 matches 10 bases. CDR3 region: CASGARTGGNQPQHF. Written as DNA, the CDR3 is TGTGCCAGCGGCGCCCGGACAGGGGGTAATCAGCCCCAGCATTTT.